This T cell receptor beta chain was identified during a study of cytotoxic CD8 clonotypes in ibrutinib-treated CLL (dated by TCRdb to about 2021). Broadly, across the study: The cohort was composed of more than ten relapsed/refractory and fewer than 16 treatment-naive patients; IGHV unmutated status was identified in approximately 17 patients. Of the roughly 86 people in the trial, about 25 had longitudinal samples available. Responses were partial in around 24 patients and complete in 2; after median approximately 67 months follow-up, some 15 stayed in remission and 12 progressed. The response samples were drawn at a median of roughly eleven months into treatment, with a range of about 6 to 36 months. Cryopreserved peripheral blood mononuclear cells were collected before treatment, at response, and at either disease progression or sustained remission. An average of around 250,000 productive templates and around 100,000 productive rearrangements was obtained per sample.

In its sample, this clone was seen a few times. This clone's antigen is unknown. Base quality data are lacking; no much larger clone is found one base away. V is clipped by 5 bases and J by 0 bases, and the sequence between their germline boundaries is 11 bases long. Via the germline V gene (reference sequence), CDR1 is SEHNR and CDR2 FQNEAQ. From its cysteine to its phenylalanine, the CDR3 spans 16 amino acids. The kept DNA is CDR3 alone, 48 bases in frame from the first base. The goal of deep resolution MiSeq sequencing was a depth between 1 in 1 million and 1 in 200,000 T cells, and coverage averaged 10x per clonotype. TCR beta libraries were generated with the immunoSEQ hsTCRB Kit. The study's processing was this. ImmunoSEQ Data Assistant and ImmunoSEQ Analyzer were used for data analysis, and V, D and J genes were assigned according to IMGT definitions. Clonality, which ranges from 0 to 1, was calculated by subtracting the normalized Shannon entropy of productive rearrangement frequencies from one. Only overrepresented clonotypes making up at least 0.05% of each patient's repertoire were included in the public clonotype analysis. Repertoires from roughly 13 age-matched healthy donors in immuneACCESS were used as clonality controls. Sourced from immuneACCESS, this table was stored by TCRdb with only in-frame sequences that have V and J called. A share of the clones is absent; for the studies checked, an unresolved V gene accounts for under half, and the remainder has no known explanation. Clonal size and the V and J genes are those of that table, whereas D and trimming came from the DNA. This sample holds approximately 29,000 clones; about three fifths were observed only once. The ten largest account for approximately 14% of the sample.

The paper as a whole reports these results and caveats: Lymph node repertoires were not examined, and the timing of sampling was not matched between patients in sustained remission and those whose disease progressed. At baseline, clonality was higher than in age-matched healthy donors and showed a strong correlation with circulating CD8+ T-cell counts. Public clonotypes were rare and either contracted or stayed stable during treatment, and the rise in clonality at ibrutinib response reflected the expansion of private clonotypes. An increase in clonality was observed at ibrutinib response, with clonality remaining stable during sustained remission and falling back toward baseline at progression.

For TCR beta library preparation, about 2 micrograms of genomic DNA were isolated from cryopreserved PBMCs. Longitudinal blood samples from CLL patients on ibrutinib monotherapy were analyzed using high-throughput TCR beta sequencing. Patients were enrolled in a phase 2 open-label single-center ibrutinib monotherapy trial. Sequencing was performed on PBMCs, taken before ibrutinib treatment. This chain joins TRBV7-9 to TRBJ2-6; no D gene call is confident. The sequence came from a human donor with chronic lymphocytic leukemia. Here the CDR3 is given as CASSPRSSSGANVLTF. The DNA sequence follows: TGTGCCAGCAGCCCTCGATCGTCCTCTGGGGCCAACGTCCTGACTTTC.